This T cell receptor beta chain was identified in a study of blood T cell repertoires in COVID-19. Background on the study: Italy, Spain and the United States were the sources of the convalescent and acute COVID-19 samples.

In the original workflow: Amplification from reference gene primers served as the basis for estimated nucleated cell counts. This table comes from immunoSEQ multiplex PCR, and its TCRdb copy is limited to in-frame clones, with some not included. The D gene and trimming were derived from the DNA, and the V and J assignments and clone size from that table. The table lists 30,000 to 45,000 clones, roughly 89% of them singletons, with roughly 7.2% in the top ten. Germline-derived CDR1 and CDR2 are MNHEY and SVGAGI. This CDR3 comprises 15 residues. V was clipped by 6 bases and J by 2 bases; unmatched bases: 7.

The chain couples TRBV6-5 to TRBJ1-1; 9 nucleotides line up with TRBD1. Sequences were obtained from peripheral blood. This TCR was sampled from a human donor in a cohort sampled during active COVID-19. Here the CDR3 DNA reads TGTGCCAGCAGCCACAGGACAGGGGTAAACACTGAAGCTTTCTTT. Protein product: CASSHRTGVNTEAFF.